This T cell receptor beta chain was sequenced for a study of blood T cells in healthy people across ages. This clonotype occurred many times. Its antigen is unidentified. The second PCR ran roughly 6 to 11 cycles with a sample-barcoded 5' primer and J-beta primers. MiXCR, run by TCRdb on the 5' RACE reads, gives a single entry per CDR3 protein. The profile shows 1 million or so distinct CDR3 sequences, under 55% of them singletons. The study's findings and limits: Among long-lived donors, naive CD4+ cells were more numerous and diversity higher than in aged donors.

This CDR3 comprises 12 residues. Germline CDR1 is DFQATT and CDR2 is SNEGSKA (reference sequence). Between the trimmed V and J ends, which lost 1 base and 5 bases, there was a span of 8 bases. The rearrangement joins TRBV20-1 to TRBJ2-5; D remains ambiguous. The sequenced material came from blood. This receptor was taken from a woman aged 55 to 70 in good health. The CDR3 region has the DNA TGCAGTGCTAGAGTTAATGGGGAGACCCAGTACTTC. This sequence encodes CSARVNGETQYF.